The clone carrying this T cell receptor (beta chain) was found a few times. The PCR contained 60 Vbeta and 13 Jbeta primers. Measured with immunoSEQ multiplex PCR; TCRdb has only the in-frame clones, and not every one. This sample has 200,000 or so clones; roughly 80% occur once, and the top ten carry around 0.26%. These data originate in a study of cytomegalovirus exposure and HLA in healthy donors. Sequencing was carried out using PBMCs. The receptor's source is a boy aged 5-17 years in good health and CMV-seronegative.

In nucleotides, the CDR3 is TGTGCCAGCAATCCTACGGGGATCCGGACTGAAGCTTTCTTT. It codes for CASNPTGIRTEAFF. The V and J genes are TRBV28 and TRBJ1-1; D uncertain. The ends were cut back, 7 bases at V and 5 bases at J, with 17 bases in the middle. This CDR3 spans 14 amino acids. Germline CDR1 reads MDHEN; CDR2 reads SYDVKM.